These 17 T cell receptor beta chains were all obtained from the same sample, sequenced in a study of blood T cell repertoires in COVID-19. TCRdb keeps only in-frame clones here, not all; method: immunoSEQ multiplex PCR. The sample consists of about 130,000 clones, around four fifths of them appearing once. Sequencing was done on a sample of peripheral blood. The receptors here all came from a man older than 75 with acute or convalescent COVID-19.

The gene calls are TRBV5-1 and TRBJ1-2; D not certain. This CDR3 is 12 amino acids long. Trimming shortened V by 5 bases and J by 7 bases, and 12 bases separated the two germline ends. The V gene's germline CDR1 is SGHRS and CDR2 YFSETQ. The CDR3, as DNA: TGCGCCAGCAGTTCTTCAGGCGCTGGCTACACCTTC. This gives the protein CASSSSGAGYTF.

The chain links TRBV3-1 (or the pseudogene TRBV3-2) to TRBJ1-2; 9 bases agree with TRBD1. Germline CDR1 LGHDT, CDR2 YNNKEL (reference sequence). J lost 8 bases, V lost 1 base, and 2 bases had no gene match. The CDR3 length is 13 residues. This CDR3 is CASSQGTGAGYTF. For the CDR3, the DNA is TGTGCCAGCAGCCAAGGGACAGGGGCCGGCTACACCTTC.

The chain couples TRBV5-1 to TRBJ2-1; possible D gene TRBD2, 5 bases. The germline V gene encodes CDR1 SGHRS and CDR2 YFSETQ. The CDR3 covers 15 residues. Trimming cost V 0 bases and J 1 base, with 8 bases left between them. The CDR3 is CASSLAAGSYNEQFF. DNA for the CDR3: TGCGCCAGCAGCTTGGCCGCGGGTTCCTACAATGAGCAGTTCTTC.

The rearrangement links TRBV28 to TRBJ2-4; weak D call: TRBD2 (6 bases). The CDR3 is 14 residues long. V was clipped by 6 bases and J by 0 bases, with 9 bases between them. Per germline, CDR1 MDHEN and CDR2 SYDVKM. The CDR3 nucleotides read TGTGCCAGCAGGCCGGGGGTAGCCAAAAACATTCAGTACTTC. Encoded protein: CASRPGVAKNIQYF. Looking up the rest from reference TRBV28 and TRBJ2-4 gives the full variable domain: DVKVTQSSRYLVKRTGEKVFLECVQDMDHENMFWYRQDPGLGLRLIYFSYDVKMKEKGDIPEGYSVSREKKERFSLILESASTNQTSMYLCASRPGVAKNIQYFGAGTRLSVL.

The rearrangement links TRBV5-6 to TRBJ1-2; 9 bases match TRBD1. J was trimmed by 11 bases and V by 1 base; bases with no gene match: 9. The length of the CDR3 is 14 residues. Germline V gene lookup returns CDR1 SGHDT and CDR2 YYEEEE. The CDR3 DNA follows: TGTGCCAGCAGCTTGTTTGAGACAGGGGGATCGTACACCTTC. Residues: CASSLFETGGSYTF.

V gene TRBV11-2 combines with J gene TRBJ1-5; a weak D match, TRBD1 (5 bases). Trimming removed 5 bases at V and 4 bases at J, with 12 bases between. In germline, CDR1 is SGHAT, CDR2 FQNNGV. The CDR3 is made up of 14 amino acids. In nucleotides, the CDR3 is TGTGCCAGCAGCCAGGAGGGGACGAATCAGCCCCAGCATTTT. Encoded protein: CASSQEGTNQPQHF.

V is TRBV3-1 (or the pseudogene TRBV3-2) and J is TRBJ1-3; D uncertain. The CDR3 is made up of 13 amino acids. V was trimmed by 4 bases and J by 2 bases, leaving 6 bases between them. Germline CDR1 LGHDT, CDR2 YNNKEL (reference sequence). The CDR3 spells CASSPWPGNTIYF. The CDR3 nucleotides read TGTGCCAGCAGCCCCTGGCCTGGAAACACCATATATTTT.

This chain uses TRBV5-4 with TRBJ1-4; maybe TRBD1 (6 bases). The CDR3 consists of 14 residues. Looked up from germline, CDR1 is SGHNT and CDR2 is YYREEE (reference sequence). V was pared by 4 bases and J by 6 bases, with 13 bases between. The CDR3 is CASSTSGAHEKLFF. The CDR3 DNA sequence: TGTGCCAGCAGCACCTCAGGGGCGCATGAAAAACTGTTTTTT.

In this sample, this clone turned up a few times. V and J are TRBV11-3 and TRBJ2-2, with 7 bases fitting TRBD1. Germline assignment: CDR1 SGHNT and CDR2 YENEEA. The CDR3 totals 13 residues. V shed 5 bases and J 7 bases; nucleotides not matched to a gene: 4. In DNA form, the CDR3 reads TGTGCCAGCAGCCGACAGGGAAGCGGGGAGCTGTTTTTT. Protein product: CASSRQGSGELFF.

This clone was counted only a few times. This sequence joins TRBV5-1 and TRBJ1-2, with 8 bases lining up with TRBD1. The CDR3 consists of 15 residues. The germline gives CDR1 SGHRS, CDR2 YFSETQ. J gave up 4 bases and V 0 bases, and 5 bases lay outside the gene matches. The CDR3 sequence is CASSLGDRGGYGYTF. In nucleotides, the CDR3 is TGCGCCAGCAGCTTGGGAGACAGGGGAGGCTATGGCTACACCTTC.

The V call is TRBV19, the J call TRBJ2-3, with 8 nucleotides matching TRBD1. CDR1 and CDR2 from the germline V gene are LNHDA and SQIVND (reference sequence). This CDR3 has 16 residues. The ends lost 4 bases at V and 0 bases at J; junction bases unmatched: 6. Written as DNA, the CDR3 is TGTGCCAGTAGTAGGGGGACAGGAAAAAGCACAGATACGCAGTATTTT. Translation: CASSRGTGKSTDTQYF.

The chain combines TRBV11-3 with TRBJ2-1; 10 bases map to TRBD1. Trimming removed 5 bases from V and 9 bases from J; junction bases left unmatched: 10. Per germline, CDR1 SGHNT and CDR2 YENEEA. This CDR3 region has 15 residues. The CDR3 region has the DNA TGTGCCAGCAGCACCCGGGACAGGGGAACGGGTGAGCAGTTCTTC. Its translation is CASSTRDRGTGEQFF.

The V gene is TRBV13, the J gene TRBJ2-7, with 13 bases identical to TRBD2. V lost 5 bases to trimming and J lost 3 bases; unmatched junction nucleotides: 7. Germline V gene data show CDR1 as PRHDT and CDR2 as FYEKMQ (reference sequence). The CDR3 is 16 amino acids. This CDR3 is CASSALRLAGGYEQYF. The DNA of the CDR3 is TGTGCCAGCAGCGCCCTACGACTAGCGGGGGGCTACGAGCAGTACTTC. Using reference TRBV13 and TRBJ2-7 for the parts outside the CDR3, the full variable domain is AAGVIQSPRHLIKEKRETATLKCYPIPRHDTVYWYQQGPGQDPQFLISFYEKMQSDKGSIPDRFSAQQFSDYHSELNMSSLELGDSALYFCASSALRLAGGYEQYFGPGTRLTVT.

This clone was observed a single time. The CDR3 protein is CASSQTRSRPYEQYF. The CDR3 coding sequence is TGTGCCAGCAGCCAAACCCGTTCTAGGCCCTACGAGCAGTACTTC. The chain combines TRBV3-1 (or the pseudogene TRBV3-2) with TRBJ2-7, with D unresolved. Germline values: CDR1 LGHDT, CDR2 YNNKEL (reference sequence). The CDR3 is made up of 15 amino acids. V lost 2 bases, J lost 2 bases, and 13 bases lay in between.

Concerning this clone: Other DNA variants within this sample encode the same CDR3. J is TRBJ2-5 and V is TRBV9; 14 bases match TRBD2. The V gene end was trimmed by 2 bases and the J gene end by 1 base; junction bases not matched to a gene: 1. The CDR3 extends over 16 amino acids. CDR1 is SGDLS, CDR2 YYNGEE, per germline. CDR3 in amino acids: CASSVGTSGGQETQYF. The CDR3 DNA is TGTGCCAGCAGCGTCGGGACTAGCGGGGGCCAAGAGACCCAGTACTTC.

The chain uses TRBV7-2 and TRBJ2-7; D ambiguous. The CDR3 loop spans 14 amino acids. CDR1 SGHTA and CDR2 FQGNSA come from the germline V gene. V dropped 0 bases and J dropped 5 bases, with 11 bases sitting between them. The CDR3 reads CASSLALLANEQYF. The CDR3 DNA reads as TGTGCCAGCAGCTTAGCATTACTCGCAAACGAGCAGTACTTC.

J is TRBJ2-1 and V is TRBV6-6; D possibly corresponds to TRBD2 (6 bases). V dropped 0 bases and J dropped 0 bases, with 9 bases sitting between them. This CDR3 is 16 amino acids long. Germline V CDR1 and CDR2: MNHNY, SVGAGI (reference sequence). CDR3 protein: CASSYSLGGSYNEQFF. The CDR3 DNA follows: TGTGCCAGCAGTTACTCGCTGGGGGGCTCCTACAATGAGCAGTTCTTC.